These T cell receptor beta chains were read from a single sample in a study of shared clonotypes between healthy human individuals. The repertoire was sequenced with immunoSEQ multiplex PCR; TCRdb's copy has only in-frame clones and lacks some. The sample shows 1,500,000 or so clones, roughly 97% of them seen only once. The sequenced sample was naive CD4+ T cells sorted from blood. The source of these receptors is a man younger than 45 in good health. Each CDR3 is given without its conserved first and last residue. D genes are given only for firm matches. Some rows mark clone size as missing; the rest say once, few, many or name a class of expanded clone.

>TRBV20-1|TRBJ2-2|NA|NA
SASRPGELF
>TRBV10-1|TRBJ1-1|few|TRBD1
ASSNRGRGTEAF
>TRBV7-6|TRBJ2-1|NA|TRBD2
ASSLGGSNSYNEQF
>TRBV27|TRBJ2-1|NA|NA
ASTLQTGNNEQF
>TRBV11-2|TRBJ2-5|NA|NA
ASSFGSVAVGIQETQY
>TRBV5-6|TRBJ1-1|NA|NA
ASSLAGGGNTEAF
>TRBV5-1|TRBJ2-3|NA|NA
ASSFNRDRPTDTQY
>TRBV28|TRBJ1-1|NA|NA
ASSPLRGSNTEAF
>TRBV6-5|TRBJ1-1|NA|NA
ASRTIGGGVFEAF
>TRBV10-3|TRBJ2-3|NA|TRBD2
ATTSGRDTDTQY
>TRBV5-4|TRBJ2-5|NA|NA
ASSVDFQETQY
>TRBV7-6|TRBJ2-7|NA|NA
ASSRTRDSNEQY
>TRBV19|TRBJ2-6|NA|TRBD2
ASTAGAGANVLT
>TRBV5-1|TRBJ2-1|NA|TRBD2
ASSSTSGRLNEQF
>TRBV4-1|TRBJ1-3|NA|NA
ASSQVLGGGNTIY
>TRBV5-1|TRBJ2-5|NA|TRBD1
ASSPGQGGETQY
>TRBV5-1|TRBJ2-7|NA|TRBD1
ASSGGTGAREQY
>TRBV30|TRBJ2-7|NA|NA
AWSLGPSYEQY
>TRBV28|TRBJ1-3|NA|NA
ASSLAGAGNTIY
>TRBV11-2|TRBJ2-3|NA|NA
GGRHAASDTQY
>TRBV11-2|TRBJ2-1|NA|NA
ASSPSTHNEQF
>TRBV15|TRBJ2-1|NA|TRBD1
ATSRGHSGQGRREQF
>TRBV5-1|TRBJ2-7|NA|TRBD1
ASSLWTGKGSEQY
>TRBV30|TRBJ2-6|NA|NA
AWEFSGANVLT